Listed here are 16 T cell receptor beta chains from one sample, sequenced in a study of T cell responses to AZD1222 COVID-19 vaccine. Profiling relied on immunoSEQ multiplex PCR, and the TCRdb table lists in-frame clones only, not all of them. The sample holds some 150,000 clones, approximately 91% seen once. This specimen was peripheral blood, taken on day 0 of AZD1222 vaccination. The receptors here all came from an adult in good health.

Regarding this clone: Without the conserved terminal phenylalanine or tryptophan, this CDR3 likely stems from a read error. The DNA is left out, because the CDR3 cannot be placed on it with certainty; the CDR3 is given as TCRdb lists it. This chain uses TRBV21-1 with TRBJ2-3; the table calls TRBD2, which could not be checked here. TRBV21-1 is a known pseudogene. The CDR3 extends over 8 residues, inclusive of both ends. CDR3 sequence reads: CASSTREP.

The V and J genes are TRBV19 and TRBJ2-7, with 10 bases lining up with TRBD1. CDR3 length equals 15 residues. Germline V gene lookup returns CDR1 LNHDA and CDR2 SQIVND (reference sequence). V lost 5 bases to trimming and J lost 4 bases; unmatched junction nucleotides: 8. CDR3 DNA: TGTGCCAGTAGTCCTACTTGGGACAGGGGATACGAGCAGTACTTC. This translates into CASSPTWDRGYEQYF.

This clone occurred a few times. This sequence joins TRBV7-2 and TRBJ2-1; 9 bases are shared with TRBD2. The germline V gene has CDR1 SGHTA and CDR2 FQGNSA. The J segment lost 6 bases and the V segment lost 1 base, leaving 7 bases of the junction unmatched. This CDR3 is 16 amino acids long. The CDR3 sequence: CASSLVRLAVFNEQFF. DNA of the CDR3: TGTGCCAGCAGCTTAGTCCGACTAGCGGTTTTCAATGAGCAGTTCTTC.

The V gene is TRBV6-5, the J gene TRBJ2-2, with 7 bases matching TRBD1. This CDR3 has 14 residues. Trimming cost V 6 bases and J 2 bases; bases outside gene matches: 3. Germline V gene data show CDR1 as MNHEY and CDR2 as SVGAGI. The CDR3 DNA follows: TGTGCCAGCAGAAGGGACAGTAACACCGGGGAGCTGTTTTTT. It yields the protein CASRRDSNTGELFF.

The rearrangement uses TRBV12-3 or TRBV12-4 and TRBJ2-7; TRBD1 matches at 7 bases. The CDR3 length is 13 residues. Trimming at V came to 5 bases and at J to 2 bases, leaving 3 bases not matched to a gene. CDR3 residues: CASSPGQPYEQYF. The CDR3 DNA follows: TGTGCCAGCAGTCCGGGACAGCCCTACGAGCAGTACTTC.

The J gene is TRBJ2-1, the V gene TRBV11-2, with 8 bases identical to TRBD2. The CDR3 spans 16 residues. Germline CDR1 and CDR2: SGHAT and FQNNGV. Trimming at V came to 6 bases and at J to 7 bases, leaving 14 bases not matched to a gene. DNA of the CDR3: TGTGCCAGCAGTACACCTCGGGGGGGCCTCATAAATGAGCAGTTCTTC. This gives the protein CASSTPRGGLINEQFF. Full variable domain (rest looked up from reference TRBV11-2 and TRBJ2-1): EAGVAQSPRYKIIEKRQSVAFWCNPISGHATLYWYQQILGQGPKLLIQFQNNGVVDDSQLPKDRFSAERLKGVDSTLKIQPAKLEDSAVYLCASSTPRGGLINEQFFGPGTRLTVL.

The chain is built from TRBV30 and TRBJ2-7; D possibly corresponds to TRBD2 (6 bases). This CDR3 contains 14 residues. Germline loops: CDR1 GTSNPN, CDR2 SVGIG (reference sequence). Between the trimmed V and J ends, which lost 3 bases and 0 bases, there was a span of 12 bases. The CDR3 DNA follows: TGTGCCTGGAGGGAGGGGCTCAGCTCCTACGAGCAGTACTTC. This encodes CAWREGLSSYEQYF.

The CDR3 loop is CASSDRTSGNTIYF. Written as DNA, the CDR3 is TGCGCCAGCAGCGACAGAACCTCTGGAAACACCATATATTTT. The chain employs TRBV10-1 and TRBJ1-3, with a tentative D call TRBD1 (5 bases). The V gene lost 6 bases and the J gene lost 0 bases, with 9 bases spanning the gap. Per the germline V gene, CDR1 is WNHNN and CDR2 is SYGVQD (reference sequence). The CDR3 extends over 14 amino acids.

This chain joins TRBV18 and TRBJ1-1, with D possibly matching TRBD1 (6 bases). Trimming pared 0 bases from V and 2 bases from J, leaving 10 bases between. The CDR3 totals 15 residues. Per the germline V gene, CDR1 is KGHSH and CDR2 is LQKENI. The CDR3: CASSPPQGTNTEAFF. In DNA, the CDR3 is TGTGCCAGCTCACCACCGCAGGGGACCAACACTGAAGCTTTCTTT.

The J gene is TRBJ1-4, the V gene TRBV6-6; D call uncertain. Per the germline V gene, CDR1 is MNHNY and CDR2 is SVGAGI (reference sequence). This CDR3 is built from 14 residues. Between the trimmed V and J ends, which lost 0 bases and 5 bases, there was a span of 7 bases. The CDR3 DNA reads TGTGCCAGCAGTTACTCTGGGGAGAATGAAAAACTGTTTTTT. Its protein product is CASSYSGENEKLFF.

The chain has TRBV23-1 and TRBJ2-1; 8 positions agree with TRBD1. TRBV23-1 qualifies as an ORF whose function is uncertain. With 3 bases clipped from V and 3 bases from J, the junction kept 13 bases outside the gene matches. The CDR3 spans 18 residues. DNA of the CDR3: TGCGCCAGCAGTCAGCCCCGTGGACAGGGAAGGGTCTACAATGAGCAGTTCTTC. Translating gives CASSQPRGQGRVYNEQFF.

The chain carries TRBV28 and TRBJ2-7, with 11 bases identical to TRBD1. The CDR3 has 16 amino acids. Per germline, CDR1 MDHEN and CDR2 SYDVKM. J lost 2 bases, V lost 8 bases, and 11 bases had no gene match. The CDR3 bases are TGTGCCAGCGACGGGGAGAGGGGACAGGGGGCCTACGAGCAGTACTTC. Protein: CASDGERGQGAYEQYF.

The rearrangement joins TRBV7-9 to TRBJ1-3; no definite D call. With 5 bases removed from V and 5 bases from J, the gap between germline ends came to 13 bases. This CDR3 has 14 amino acids. From germline, CDR1 is SEHNR and CDR2 FQNEAQ (reference sequence). CDR3 nucleotide sequence: TGTGCCAGCAGCCTGATAGGCGGGAGAAACACCATATATTTT. This codes for CASSLIGGRNTIYF.

The gene calls are TRBV30 and TRBJ1-1; D is undetermined. Germline V gene lookup returns CDR1 GTSNPN and CDR2 SVGIG (reference sequence). The CDR3 totals 16 residues. Trimming took off 0 bases at V and 0 bases at J, with 14 bases between the two ends. This CDR3 reads CAWSVPGRRLNTEAFF. The CDR3 bases are TGTGCCTGGAGTGTACCAGGTCGTCGGTTGAACACTGAAGCTTTCTTT.

The chain carries TRBV4-1 and TRBJ1-2, with TRBD1 identical over 7 bases. J was trimmed by 5 bases and V by 0 bases; bases with no gene match: 6. Germline values: CDR1 MGHRA, CDR2 YSYEKL. The CDR3 extends over 15 amino acids. CDR3 in amino acids: CASSQEDRSEYGYTF. Here the CDR3 DNA reads TGCGCCAGCAGCCAAGAGGACAGGAGCGAATATGGCTACACCTTC.

This clone was observed a few times. This chain uses TRBV18 with TRBJ2-4; D gene unclear. CDR1 and CDR2 (germline): KGHSH, LQKENI. This CDR3 has 14 amino acids. Trimming took 2 bases from V and 5 from J, leaving 10 bases between them. The CDR3 bases are TGTGCCAGCTCACCAGCGAGATTGGAAAACATTCAGTACTTC. Translating it yields CASSPARLENIQYF.